These 22 T cell receptor beta chains were sequenced from one sample in a study of T-cell memory formation after mild COVID-19. From the 5' RACE reads, TCRdb called clonotypes with MiXCR, one entry per CDR3 protein. The sample lists 580,000 or so distinct CDR3 sequences, around 15% occurring once. Sequencing input: PBMCs or a T cell subset sorted from them (not recorded which). These receptor sequences come from an adult woman who had mild COVID-19 (a few samples of this study predate the infection). Cell type and time point are not known.

The rearrangement joins TRBV11-2 to TRBJ1-3, with D hard to call. V was shortened by 2 bases and J by 7 bases, with 9 bases between the two germline ends. Germline V gene data show CDR1 as SGHAT and CDR2 as FQNNGV. The CDR3 is 13 amino acids. CDR3 bases: TGTGCCAGCAGCTTATTGAGGTTCAACACCATATATTTT. As protein: CASSLLRFNTIYF.

This clonotype was counted at least ten times. The chain couples TRBV4-1 to TRBJ1-3; no firm D call. The CDR3 is made up of 15 amino acids. V shed 0 bases and J shed 0 bases, with 6 bases lying between them. Germline V gene lookup returns CDR1 MGHRA and CDR2 YSYEKL. CDR3 region: CASSQDQVSGNTIYF. The CDR3 DNA reads TGCGCCAGCAGCCAAGATCAGGTCTCTGGAAACACCATATATTTT.

There are many counts of this clonotype. The gene calls are TRBV7-8 and TRBJ1-1; D is undetermined. V was cut by 2 bases and J by 4 bases, with 11 bases left in between. The germline CDR1 and CDR2 sequences are SGHVS and FQNEAQ. CDR3 length equals 14 residues. Here the CDR3 reads CASSLRVGSTEAFF. CDR3 coding DNA: TGTGCCAGCAGCTTACGGGTAGGGAGCACTGAAGCTTTCTTT.

The CDR3 here is CASTSGGFDGYTF. The CDR3 coding sequence is TGTGCCAGCACCTCGGGAGGGTTCGATGGCTACACCTTC. The V call is TRBV6-5, the J call TRBJ1-2; D is uncertain. The CDR3 is 13 residues long. The V gene lost 7 bases and the J gene lost 6 bases, with 15 bases spanning the gap. Looked up from germline, CDR1 is MNHEY and CDR2 is SVGAGI.

V and J are TRBV6-6 and TRBJ2-1; 8 nucleotides agree with TRBD1. Germline assignment: CDR1 MNHNY and CDR2 SVGAGI (reference sequence). With 4 bases clipped from V and 6 bases from J, the junction kept 5 bases outside the gene matches. The CDR3 length is 14 residues. The CDR3, as DNA: TGTGCCAGCAGTTTCCGTCAGGGGGCCAATGAGCAGTTCTTC. This translates into CASSFRQGANEQFF.

V is TRBV20-1 and J is TRBJ1-5, with D perhaps TRBD1 (5 bases). V was trimmed by 2 bases and J by 6 bases, leaving 8 bases between them. Per the germline V gene, CDR1 is DFQATT and CDR2 is SNEGSKA (reference sequence). This CDR3 spans 12 amino acids. CDR3 DNA sequence: TGCAGTGCTAGATGGGGGGGTCAGCCCCAGCATTTT. Protein: CSARWGGQPQHF.

This chain links TRBV10-3 with TRBJ2-3; a possible D gene is TRBD1 (5 bases). CDR3 length equals 15 residues. Germline loops: CDR1 ENHRY, CDR2 SYGVKD. V was clipped by 4 bases and J by 2 bases, with 13 bases between them. In nucleotides, the CDR3 is TGTGCCATCAGTGCTACAGGCATCACCACAGATACGCAGTATTTT. It codes for CAISATGITTDTQYF.

The table lists this clonotype with a few counts. The chain recombines TRBV5-1 with TRBJ2-7; D is undetermined. Trimming stripped 1 base from V and 1 base from J, with 12 bases between. Looked up from germline, CDR1 is SGHRS and CDR2 is YFSETQ. The CDR3 loop spans 15 amino acids. In DNA, the CDR3 is TGCGCCAGCAGCTTGAGCCCAGAGACTTCCTACGAGCAGTACTTC. Translated, it gives CASSLSPETSYEQYF.

This chain uses TRBV7-2 with TRBJ2-1, with 9 bases identical to TRBD1. This CDR3 contains 17 residues. Per the germline V gene, CDR1 is SGHTA and CDR2 is FQGNSA. Trimming at V came to 0 bases and at J to 9 bases, leaving 12 bases not matched to a gene. DNA of the CDR3: TGTGCCAGCAGCTTAGCGGGGACAGGGTTGATCGGCGGTGAGCAGTTCTTC. Amino acid sequence: CASSLAGTGLIGGEQFF.

The V and J genes are TRBV7-6 and TRBJ2-5; either TRBD1 or TRBD2 may supply D (5 bases each). This CDR3 region has 17 residues. Trimming removed 1 base from V and 1 base from J, with 16 bases in between. CDR1 is SGHVS, CDR2 FNYEAQ, per germline. The CDR3 loop is CASSLEGPGTIQETQYF. Here the CDR3 DNA reads TGTGCCAGCAGCTTAGAAGGTCCTGGGACGATCCAAGAGACCCAGTACTTC.

The chain links TRBV24-1 to TRBJ1-2, with no clear D. Germline CDR1 KGHDR, CDR2 SFDVKD. Trimming took off 3 bases at V and 5 bases at J, with 3 bases between the two ends. This CDR3 has 11 residues. The CDR3 DNA reads TGTGCCACCAGTGATCCGTATGGCTACACCTTC. Translating it yields CATSDPYGYTF.

This chain connects TRBV20-1 to TRBJ1-4, with D uncertain. Germline V lookup: CDR1 DFQATT, CDR2 SNEGSKA (reference sequence). The CDR3 extends over 11 amino acids. V lost 5 bases and J 15 bases, leaving 16 bases between the germline ends. The CDR3 bases are TGCAGTGCTGAGATTCGAGGTGCCTTGTTTTTT. This encodes CSAEIRGALFF.

This clonotype was counted only a few times. V usage is TRBV20-1 and J usage is TRBJ2-3; D remains unclear. Germline V gene lookup returns CDR1 DFQATT and CDR2 SNEGSKA (reference sequence). Trimming pared 0 bases from V and 3 bases from J, leaving 4 bases between. The CDR3 runs to 12 residues. The CDR3 spells CSARDRTDTQYF. DNA for the CDR3: TGCAGTGCTAGAGATCGGACAGATACGCAGTATTTT.

V usage is TRBV30 and J usage is TRBJ2-5, with D perhaps assigned TRBD1 or TRBD2 (5 bases each). V gave up 3 bases and J gave up 5 bases, with 19 bases separating them. The CDR3 has 15 amino acids. CDR1 and CDR2 (germline): GTSNPN, SVGIG (reference sequence). As DNA, the CDR3 is TGTGCCTGGAGGTATCGAGGGTCCAAGGGGGAGACCCAGTACTTC. This translates into CAWRYRGSKGETQYF.

Only a few counts were recorded for this clonotype. The chain combines TRBV2 with TRBJ1-6, with TRBD1 matching over 7 bases. Per the germline V gene, CDR1 is SNHLY and CDR2 is FYNNEI. The junction had 3 bases not matched to a gene; V was cut back by 9 bases and J by 7 bases. The CDR3 has 12 amino acids. CDR3 in DNA: TGTGCCAGTGGGGACAGCAATTCACCCCTCCACTTT. As protein: CASGDSNSPLHF.

CDR3 nucleotides: TGCGCCAGCAGCCGTGACAGGGTCAACGGCTACACCTTC. Encoded protein: CASSRDRVNGYTF. This rearrangement joins TRBV5-1 to TRBJ1-2, with 7 bases that match TRBD1. The CDR3 consists of 13 residues. Germline V lookup: CDR1 SGHRS, CDR2 YFSETQ. Unmatched junction bases numbered 8, after V lost 4 bases and J lost 8 bases.

In its sample, this clonotype was seen many times. The rearrangement uses TRBV7-2 and TRBJ2-2; 8 nucleotides line up with TRBD2. J lost 6 bases, V lost 5 bases, and 8 bases had no gene match. The CDR3 has 15 amino acids. Per germline, CDR1 SGHTA and CDR2 FQGNSA. This chain's CDR3 is CASSPDGGAAGELFF. The CDR3 DNA reads TGTGCCAGCAGCCCAGACGGGGGGGCAGCCGGGGAGCTGTTTTTT.

Only a few counts were recorded for this clonotype. CDR3 in DNA: TGTGCCAGCAGCCCCGGGGGACAGGGATCAGATACGCAGTATTTT. Translated, it gives CASSPGGQGSDTQYF. J is TRBJ2-3 and V is TRBV12-3 or TRBV12-4; 9 positions match TRBD1. Trimming took 6 bases from V and 4 from J; bases not matched to a gene: 8. The CDR3 contains 15 residues.

The CDR3 reads CASSLSGSSNEQFF. In DNA, the CDR3 is TGTGCCAGCAGCTTGTCAGGGTCATCCAATGAGCAGTTCTTC. The gene calls are TRBV7-6 and TRBJ2-1; D might be TRBD1 (5 bases). Trimming left V 3 bases short and J 6 bases short, with 12 bases between. This CDR3 has 14 amino acids. Germline lookup yields CDR1 SGHVS and CDR2 FNYEAQ.

V and J are TRBV4-2 and TRBJ2-3, with 10 bases matching TRBD2. The CDR3 is 18 amino acids. CDR1 is LGHNA, CDR2 YNFKEQ, per germline. Trimming took 0 bases from V and 6 from J; bases not matched to a gene: 12. CDR3 residues: CASSQDNGATSGADTQYF. CDR3 in DNA: TGTGCCAGCAGCCAAGATAACGGGGCCACTAGCGGGGCCGATACGCAGTATTTT.

This clonotype was recorded a few times. The chain couples TRBV15 to TRBJ1-4; D may be TRBD1 (6 bases). The CDR3 is made up of 14 amino acids. The V end was cut by 3 bases, the J end by 8 bases, with 13 bases between. CDR1 and CDR2 from the germline V gene are LNHNV and YYDKDF (reference sequence). The CDR3 DNA reads TGTGCCACCAGCAGGGGAGGACAGCGAGAAAAACTGTTTTTT. It translates to CATSRGGQREKLFF. Together with reference TRBV15 and TRBJ1-4, the CDR3 gives the full variable domain: DAMVIQNPRYQVTQFGKPVTLSCSQTLNHNVMYWYQQKSSQAPKLLFHYYDKDFNNEADTPDNFQSRRPNTSFCFLDIRSPGLGDTAMYLCATSRGGQREKLFFGSGTQLSVL.

This clonotype occurred a few times. The rearrangement joins TRBV6-6 to TRBJ2-7, with D maybe TRBD2 (5 bases). V gave up 2 bases and J gave up 7 bases, with 12 bases separating them. The germline gives CDR1 MNHNY, CDR2 SVGAGI (reference sequence). CDR3 length equals 13 residues. The CDR3 coding sequence is TGTGCCAGCAGTTACGAGGGAGTGGAAGAGCAGTACTTC. Amino acids: CASSYEGVEEQYF.